The following is a TCR beta chain sequence with its context. Its antigen is unknown. Making TCR cDNA involved 5'RACE template switching, which added UMIs and a universal primer site. TCRdb re-called the 5' RACE reads through MiXCR, storing one row per CDR3 protein. This table holds under 300,000 distinct CDR3 sequences, about 7% found once. The data are from a study of T cells after yellow fever vaccination. On the study more broadly: Libraries from low-cell-number fractions were prepared with the SMART-Seq v4 Ultra Low Input RNA kit. Whole-study results and caveats: Post-booster repertoires again held most primary-vaccination clones (roughly 95% CD4, over 80% CD8).

The germline V gene encodes CDR1 LGHNT and CDR2 FRNRAP. CDR3 length: 16 amino acids. V was clipped by 2 bases and J by 0 bases, with 14 bases between them. This receptor was obtained from a man in his thirties or forties who received the YFV17D yellow fever vaccine. Here the sequenced sample was CD4+ T cells sorted from PBMCs, taken 15 days after the yellow fever booster vaccination. This rearrangement joins TRBV12-5 to TRBJ2-7; D is tentatively TRBD1 or TRBD2 (5 bases each). CDR3 loop: CASGLNPGTSSYEQYF. The CDR3 DNA sequence: TGTGCTAGTGGTTTGAATCCCGGGACCAGCTCCTACGAGCAGTACTTC.